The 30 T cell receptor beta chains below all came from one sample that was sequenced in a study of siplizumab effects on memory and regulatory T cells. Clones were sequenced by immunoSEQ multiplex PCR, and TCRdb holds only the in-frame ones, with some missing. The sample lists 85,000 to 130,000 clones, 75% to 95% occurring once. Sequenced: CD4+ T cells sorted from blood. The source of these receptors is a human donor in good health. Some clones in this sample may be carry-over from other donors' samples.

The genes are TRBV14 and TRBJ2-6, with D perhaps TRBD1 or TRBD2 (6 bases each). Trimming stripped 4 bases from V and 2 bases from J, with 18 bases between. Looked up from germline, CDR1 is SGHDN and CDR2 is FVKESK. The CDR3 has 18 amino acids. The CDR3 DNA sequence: TGTGCCAGCAGCCGGGGGGTTACAGGGTTAGCTGGGGCCAACGTCCTGACTTTC. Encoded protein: CASSRGVTGLAGANVLTF.

As DNA, the CDR3 is TGTGCCAGCTCACCTCCGGGAGGGTACGAGCAGTACTTC. This codes for CASSPPGGYEQYF. V is TRBV18 and J is TRBJ2-7; TRBD2 agrees at 8 bases. This CDR3 is 13 amino acids long. Germline-derived CDR1 and CDR2 are KGHSH and LQKENI. The V gene end was trimmed by 3 bases and the J gene end by 4 bases; junction bases not matched to a gene: 2. The whole variable domain, remainder taken from reference TRBV18 and TRBJ2-7, is NAGVMQNPRHLVRRRGQEARLRCSPMKGHSHVYWYRQLPEEGLKFMVYLQKENIIDESGMPKERFSAEFPKEGPSILRIQQVVRGDSAAYFCASSPPGGYEQYFGPGTRLTVT.

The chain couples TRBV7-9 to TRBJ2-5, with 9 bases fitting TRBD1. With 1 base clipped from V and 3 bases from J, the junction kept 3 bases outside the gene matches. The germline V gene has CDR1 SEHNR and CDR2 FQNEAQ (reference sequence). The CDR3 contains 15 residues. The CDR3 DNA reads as TGTGCCAGCAGCTTAGAAGGGACAGGGAAAGAGACCCAGTACTTC. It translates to CASSLEGTGKETQYF.

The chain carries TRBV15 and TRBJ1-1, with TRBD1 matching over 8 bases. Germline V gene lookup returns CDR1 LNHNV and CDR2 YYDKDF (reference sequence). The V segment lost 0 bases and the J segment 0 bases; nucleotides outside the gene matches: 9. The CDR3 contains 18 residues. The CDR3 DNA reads TGTGCCACCAGCAGAGATAGGGGCAGGGGGCGTATGAACACTGAAGCTTTCTTT. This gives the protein CATSRDRGRGRMNTEAFF.

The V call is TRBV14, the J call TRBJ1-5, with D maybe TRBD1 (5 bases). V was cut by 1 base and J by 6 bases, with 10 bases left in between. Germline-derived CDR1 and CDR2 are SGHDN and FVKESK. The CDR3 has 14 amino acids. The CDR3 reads CASSQGAGGQPQHF. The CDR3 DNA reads TGTGCCAGCAGCCAAGGCGCTGGGGGTCAGCCCCAGCATTTT.

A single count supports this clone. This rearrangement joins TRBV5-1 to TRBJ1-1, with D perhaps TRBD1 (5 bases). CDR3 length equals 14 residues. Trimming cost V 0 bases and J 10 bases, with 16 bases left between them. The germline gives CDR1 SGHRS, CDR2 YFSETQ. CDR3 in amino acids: CASSLAGGGGRAFF. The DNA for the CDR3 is TGCGCCAGCAGCTTGGCTGGGGGTGGGGGTCGAGCTTTCTTT.

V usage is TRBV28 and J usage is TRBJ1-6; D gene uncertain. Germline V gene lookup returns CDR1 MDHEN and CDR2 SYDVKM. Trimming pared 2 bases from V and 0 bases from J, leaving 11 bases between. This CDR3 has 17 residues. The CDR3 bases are TGTGCCAGCAGTTTAAAAAGGTTGAGCTCCTATAATTCACCCCTCCACTTT. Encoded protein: CASSLKRLSSYNSPLHF. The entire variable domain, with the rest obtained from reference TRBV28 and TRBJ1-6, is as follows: DVKVTQSSRYLVKRTGEKVFLECVQDMDHENMFWYRQDPGLGLRLIYFSYDVKMKEKGDIPEGYSVSREKKERFSLILESASTNQTSMYLCASSLKRLSSYNSPLHFGNGTRLTVT.

In DNA form, the CDR3 reads TGTGCCAGTAGGCGTGGTGAGGGGATTGGTTACGAGCAGTACTTC. Encoded protein: CASRRGEGIGYEQYF. The gene calls are TRBV19 and TRBJ2-5; D tentatively fits TRBD1 or TRBD2 (5 bases each). TRBJ2-7 matches the DNA end more closely, so the J call is doubtful. Looked up from germline, CDR1 is LNHDA and CDR2 is SQIVND (reference sequence). This CDR3 comprises 15 residues.

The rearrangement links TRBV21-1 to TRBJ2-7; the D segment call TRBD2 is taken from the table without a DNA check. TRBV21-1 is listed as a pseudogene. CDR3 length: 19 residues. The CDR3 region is CASSGEVWTSGRSSYEQYF. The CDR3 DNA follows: TGTGCCAGCAGCGGGGAGGTTTGGACTAGCGGGCGGAGCTCCTACGAGCAGTACTTC.

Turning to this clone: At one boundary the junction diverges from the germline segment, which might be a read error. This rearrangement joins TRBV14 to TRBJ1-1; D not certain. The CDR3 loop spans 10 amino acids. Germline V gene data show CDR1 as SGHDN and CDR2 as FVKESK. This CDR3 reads CASSQDPVIF. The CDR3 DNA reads TGTGCCAGCAGCCAAGACCCTGTGATCTTT. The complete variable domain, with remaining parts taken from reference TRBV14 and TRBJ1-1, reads EAGVTQFPSHSVIEKGQTVTLRCDPISGHDNLYWYRRVMGKEIKFLLHFVKESKQDESGMPNNRFLAERTGGTYSTLKVQPAELEDSGVYFCASSQDPVIFGQGTRLTVV.

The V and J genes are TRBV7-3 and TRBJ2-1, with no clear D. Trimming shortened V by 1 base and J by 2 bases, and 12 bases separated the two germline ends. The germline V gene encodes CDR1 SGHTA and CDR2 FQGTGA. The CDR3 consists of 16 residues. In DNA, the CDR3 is TGTGCCAGCAGCTTAAATTGGCCCGGACCCTACAATGAGCAGTTCTTC. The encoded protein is CASSLNWPGPYNEQFF.

The DNA of the CDR3 is TGTGCCAGCAGCTTATGGGTCGTAAGCGTATCCTACAATGAGCAGTTCTTC. This gives the protein CASSLWVVSVSYNEQFF. The V and J genes are TRBV11-2 and TRBJ2-1, with unresolved D. Germline-derived CDR1 and CDR2 are SGHAT and FQNNGV. Trimming shortened V by 2 bases and J by 1 base, and 15 bases separated the two germline ends. CDR3 length: 17 residues. Full variable domain (rest looked up from reference TRBV11-2 and TRBJ2-1): EAGVAQSPRYKIIEKRQSVAFWCNPISGHATLYWYQQILGQGPKLLIQFQNNGVVDDSQLPKDRFSAERLKGVDSTLKIQPAKLEDSAVYLCASSLWVVSVSYNEQFFGPGTRLTVL.

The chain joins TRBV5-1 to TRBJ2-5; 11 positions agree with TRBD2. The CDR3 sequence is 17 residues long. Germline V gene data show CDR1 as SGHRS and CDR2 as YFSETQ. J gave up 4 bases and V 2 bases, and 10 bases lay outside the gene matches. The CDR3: CASSFGTSGQKRETQYF. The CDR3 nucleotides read TGCGCCAGCAGCTTTGGGACTAGCGGACAAAAAAGAGAGACCCAGTACTTC.

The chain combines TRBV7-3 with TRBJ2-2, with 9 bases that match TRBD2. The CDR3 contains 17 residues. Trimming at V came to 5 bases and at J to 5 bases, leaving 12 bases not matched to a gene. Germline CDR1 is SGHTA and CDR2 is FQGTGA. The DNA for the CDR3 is TGTGCCAGCAGCCCCGCCGCGGGAGGGCCGCAGACCGGGGAGCTGTTTTTT. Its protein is CASSPAAGGPQTGELFF.

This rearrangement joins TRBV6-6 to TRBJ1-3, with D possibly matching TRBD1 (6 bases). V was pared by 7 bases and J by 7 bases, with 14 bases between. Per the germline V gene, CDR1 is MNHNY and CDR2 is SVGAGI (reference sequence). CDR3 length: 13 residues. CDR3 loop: CASTRGMSNTIYF. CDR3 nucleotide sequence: TGTGCCAGCACGAGGGGGATGAGCAACACCATATATTTT.

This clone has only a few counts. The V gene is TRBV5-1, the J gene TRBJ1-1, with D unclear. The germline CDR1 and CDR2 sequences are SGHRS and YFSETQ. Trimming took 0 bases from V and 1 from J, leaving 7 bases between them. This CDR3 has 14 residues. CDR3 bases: TGCGCCAGCAGCTTGGTTGGGGAGAACACTGAAGCTTTCTTT. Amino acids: CASSLVGENTEAFF.

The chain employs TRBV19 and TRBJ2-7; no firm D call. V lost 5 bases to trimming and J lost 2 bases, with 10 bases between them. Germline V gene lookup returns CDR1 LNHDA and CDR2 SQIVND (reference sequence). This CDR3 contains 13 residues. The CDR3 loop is CASSRLGAYEQYF. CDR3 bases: TGTGCCAGTAGTCGGTTGGGTGCCTACGAGCAGTACTTC.

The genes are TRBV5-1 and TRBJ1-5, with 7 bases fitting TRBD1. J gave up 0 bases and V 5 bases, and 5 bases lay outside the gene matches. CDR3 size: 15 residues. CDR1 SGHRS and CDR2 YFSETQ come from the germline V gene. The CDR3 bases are TGCGCCAGCAGTCCGACAGGGACTAGCAATCAGCCCCAGCATTTT. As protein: CASSPTGTSNQPQHF.

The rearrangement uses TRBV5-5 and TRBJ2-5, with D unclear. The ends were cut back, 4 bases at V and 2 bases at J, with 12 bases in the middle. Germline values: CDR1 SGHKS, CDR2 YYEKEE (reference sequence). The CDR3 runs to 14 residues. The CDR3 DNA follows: TGTGCCAGCAGCCGCGCACCGGCTCAAGAGACCCAGTACTTC. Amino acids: CASSRAPAQETQYF. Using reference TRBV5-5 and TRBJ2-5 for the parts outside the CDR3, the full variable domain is DAGVTQSPTHLIKTRGQQVTLRCSPISGHKSVSWYQQVLGQGPQFIFQYYEKEERGRGNFPDRFSARQFPNYSSELNVNALLLGDSALYLCASSRAPAQETQYFGPGTRLLVL.

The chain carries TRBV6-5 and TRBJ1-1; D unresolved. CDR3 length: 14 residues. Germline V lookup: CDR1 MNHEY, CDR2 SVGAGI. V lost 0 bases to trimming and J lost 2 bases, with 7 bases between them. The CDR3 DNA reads TGTGCCAGCAGTTACTCTTACCAAAACACTGAAGCTTTCTTT. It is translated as CASSYSYQNTEAFF.

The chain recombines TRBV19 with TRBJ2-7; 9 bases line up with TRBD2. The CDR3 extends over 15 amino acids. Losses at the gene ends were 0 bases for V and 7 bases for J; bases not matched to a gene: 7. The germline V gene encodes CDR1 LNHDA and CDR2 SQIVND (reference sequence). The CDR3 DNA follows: TGTGCCAGTAGTATAGAATCGGCGGGAGGGGGAGAGCAGTACTTC. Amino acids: CASSIESAGGGEQYF.

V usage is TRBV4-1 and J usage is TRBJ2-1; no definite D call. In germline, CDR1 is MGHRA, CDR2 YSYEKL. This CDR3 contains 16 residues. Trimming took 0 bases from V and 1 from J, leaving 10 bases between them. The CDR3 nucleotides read TGCGCCAGCAGCCAAGATTTTGCCGCTTCCTACAATGAGCAGTTCTTC. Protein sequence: CASSQDFAASYNEQFF.

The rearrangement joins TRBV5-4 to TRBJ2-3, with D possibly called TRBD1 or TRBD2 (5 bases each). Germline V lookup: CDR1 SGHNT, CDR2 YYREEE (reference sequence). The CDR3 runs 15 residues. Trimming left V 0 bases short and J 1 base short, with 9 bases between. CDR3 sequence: CASSLDQGGTDTQYF. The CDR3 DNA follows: TGTGCCAGCAGCTTGGACCAGGGAGGCACAGATACGCAGTATTTT. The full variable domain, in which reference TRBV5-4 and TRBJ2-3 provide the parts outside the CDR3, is ETGVTQSPTHLIKTRGQQVTLRCSSQSGHNTVSWYQQALGQGPQFIFQYYREEENGRGNFPPRFSGLQFPNYSSELNVNALELDDSALYLCASSLDQGGTDTQYFGPGTRLTVL.

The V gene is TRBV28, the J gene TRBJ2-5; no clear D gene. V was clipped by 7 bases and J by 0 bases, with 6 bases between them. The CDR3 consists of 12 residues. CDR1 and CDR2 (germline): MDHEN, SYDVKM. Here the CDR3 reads CASKKDQETQYF. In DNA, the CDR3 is TGTGCCAGCAAGAAAGACCAAGAGACCCAGTACTTC.

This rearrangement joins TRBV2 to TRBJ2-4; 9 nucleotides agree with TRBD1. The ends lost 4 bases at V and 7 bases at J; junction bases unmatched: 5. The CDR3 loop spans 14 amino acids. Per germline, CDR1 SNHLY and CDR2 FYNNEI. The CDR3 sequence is CASSVTGQGNIQYF. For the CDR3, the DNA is TGTGCCAGCAGTGTTACAGGACAGGGGAACATTCAGTACTTC.

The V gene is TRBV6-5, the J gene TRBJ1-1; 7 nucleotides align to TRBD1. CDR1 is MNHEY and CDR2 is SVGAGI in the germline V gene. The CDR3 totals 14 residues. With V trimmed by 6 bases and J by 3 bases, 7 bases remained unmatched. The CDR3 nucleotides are TGTGCCAGCAGGGGGAGGGGGCCAGACACTGAAGCTTTCTTT. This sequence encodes CASRGRGPDTEAFF.

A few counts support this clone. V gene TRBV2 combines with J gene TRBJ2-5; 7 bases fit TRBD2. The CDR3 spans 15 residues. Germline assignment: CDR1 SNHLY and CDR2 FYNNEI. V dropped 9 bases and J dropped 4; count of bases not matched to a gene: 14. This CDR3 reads CASGLAGDDRETQYF. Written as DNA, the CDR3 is TGTGCCAGTGGCCTCGCGGGGGACGATCGAGAGACCCAGTACTTC.

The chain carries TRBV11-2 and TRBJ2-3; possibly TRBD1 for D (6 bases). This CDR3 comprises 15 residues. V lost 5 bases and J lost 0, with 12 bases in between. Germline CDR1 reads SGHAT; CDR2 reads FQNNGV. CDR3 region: CASSRDRSSTDTQYF. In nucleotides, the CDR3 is TGTGCCAGCAGCAGAGACAGGTCTAGCACAGATACGCAGTATTTT. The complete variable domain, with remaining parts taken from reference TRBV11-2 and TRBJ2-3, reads EAGVAQSPRYKIIEKRQSVAFWCNPISGHATLYWYQQILGQGPKLLIQFQNNGVVDDSQLPKDRFSAERLKGVDSTLKIQPAKLEDSAVYLCASSRDRSSTDTQYFGPGTRLTVL.

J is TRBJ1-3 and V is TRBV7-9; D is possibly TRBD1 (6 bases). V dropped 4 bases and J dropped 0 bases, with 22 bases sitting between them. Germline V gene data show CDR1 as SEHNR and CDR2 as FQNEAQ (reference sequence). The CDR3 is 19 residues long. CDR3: CASSSGTQFLFGSGNTIYF. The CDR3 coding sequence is TGTGCCAGCAGCTCCGGGACACAGTTCCTTTTTGGCTCTGGAAACACCATATATTTT.

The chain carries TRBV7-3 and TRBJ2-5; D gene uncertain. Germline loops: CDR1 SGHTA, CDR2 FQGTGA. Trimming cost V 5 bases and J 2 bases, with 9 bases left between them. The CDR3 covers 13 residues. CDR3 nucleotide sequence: TGTGCCAGCAGCCTTGGGTGGCAAGAGACCCAGTACTTC. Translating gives CASSLGWQETQYF.